The present TCR beta chain was sequenced within a study of shared T cell receptors in the human thymus (dated by TCRdb to about 2021). Describing the broader study: The study investigated the way shared, self-reactive T-cell receptor alpha chains are produced in the human thymus.

As concerns this clone: This clone's antigen is unknown. No base quality information exists; no much larger clone differs at one position.

V lost 7 bases and J lost 6 bases; the stretch between them is 14 bases long. The germline V gene (reference sequence) sets CDR1 to SGHNT and CDR2 to YYREEE. Taken from cysteine to phenylalanine, the CDR3 has 13 residues. Only the CDR3 DNA stays, 39 bases, in frame from base 1. The library relied on the immunoSEQ multiplex PCR assay. TCRdb carries this immuneACCESS record with in-frame sequences only. Its versions omit some clonotypes, under half of them owing to an unresolved V gene in the studies checked, with the rest unexplained. The sample table holds about 540,000 clones, of which 78% were seen once. The ten biggest clones cover 0.01% to 0.015% of the sample. This sample was shared with a second study, whose subject was human thymus T cells. That second report states: In Finland, the donors were immunologically healthy infants who were having open corrective cardiac surgery for congenital heart defects. The thymus tissue came from surgical resects taken out during corrective cardiac surgery. V and J gene segment usage appeared biased in both thymic and peripheral blood repertoires. Highly overlapping thymic TCR repertoires among unrelated individuals were reported in the related research. The study used seven to nine infant thymus samples plus four related peripheral blood samples to characterize TCR alpha and beta repertoires. The infant donors were about 7 to 250 days old, and the cohort included several males and a couple of females. Thymocytes were released mechanically from tissue and stored at -70 °C as pellets of about 9.5-32 million cells. A QIAsymphony instrument was used to extract genomic DNA from the frozen cell pellets. Using the immunoSEQ multiplex PCR assay, the TCRB and TCRAD loci were amplified from a standardized quantity of quality-controlled genomic DNA. The V(D)J region was spanned by amplicons of a length sufficient to cover the CDR3 and to identify V and J genes. Through the commercial immunoSEQ service, the amplicons were sequenced on an Illumina platform. Primer bias and sequencing errors were corrected as previously described, and TCRAD and TCRB were defined on the basis of the IMGT database. Repertoires were analysed with immunoSEQ Analyzer 3.0 and VDJTools, covering basic statistics, V/J segment usage, diversity estimates, rarefaction and pairwise overlap. To estimate diversity, the Chao1, ChaoE, Efron-Thisted, Shannon and inverse Simpson indices were applied, and diversity was also estimated on datasets down-sampled to the smallest sample. For repertoire overlap, CDR3 nucleotide sequence, V gene and J gene had to match strictly, and clustering was done by Jaccard-based multidimensional scaling. On average, roughly 800,000 unique TCRB clonotypes were obtained from thymus samples, compared with approximately 80,000 from blood samples.

The sequencing input was thymocytes. The sequence links TRBV5-4 to TRBJ2-1, with a weak D call of TRBD1 (6 bases match). This sequence originates from a boy younger than two with a congenital heart defect. Donor details come from another sample of the same person, matched by shared clones. CDR3 loop: CASARRGGNEQFF. The DNA sequence is TGTGCCAGCGCCCGCCGAGGGGGCAATGAGCAGTTCTTC.